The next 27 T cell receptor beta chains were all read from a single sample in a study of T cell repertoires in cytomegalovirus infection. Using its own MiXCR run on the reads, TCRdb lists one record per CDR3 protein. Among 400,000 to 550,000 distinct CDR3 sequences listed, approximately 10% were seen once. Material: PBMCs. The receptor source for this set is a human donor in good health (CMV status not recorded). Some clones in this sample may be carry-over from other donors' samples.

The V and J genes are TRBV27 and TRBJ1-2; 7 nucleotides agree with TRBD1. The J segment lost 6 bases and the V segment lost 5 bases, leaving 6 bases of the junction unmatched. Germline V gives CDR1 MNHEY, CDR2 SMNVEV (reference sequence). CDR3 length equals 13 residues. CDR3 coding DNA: TGTGCCAGCAGTCGACAGGGCCATAATGGCTACACCTTC. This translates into CASSRQGHNGYTF.

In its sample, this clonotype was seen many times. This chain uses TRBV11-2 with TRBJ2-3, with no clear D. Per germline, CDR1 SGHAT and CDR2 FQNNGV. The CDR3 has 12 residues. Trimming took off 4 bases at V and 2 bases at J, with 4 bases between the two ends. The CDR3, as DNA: TGTGCCAGCAGCTCAACCACAGATACGCAGTATTTT. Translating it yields CASSSTTDTQYF. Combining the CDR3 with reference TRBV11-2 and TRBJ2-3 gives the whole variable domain EAGVAQSPRYKIIEKRQSVAFWCNPISGHATLYWYQQILGQGPKLLIQFQNNGVVDDSQLPKDRFSAERLKGVDSTLKIQPAKLEDSAVYLCASSSTTDTQYFGPGTRLTVL.

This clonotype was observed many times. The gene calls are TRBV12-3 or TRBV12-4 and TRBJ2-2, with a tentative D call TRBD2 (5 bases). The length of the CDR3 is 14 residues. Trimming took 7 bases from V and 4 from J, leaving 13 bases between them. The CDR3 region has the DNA TGTGCCAGCAAGACCCTAGCAACCACCGGGGAGCTGTTTTTT. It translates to CASKTLATTGELFF.

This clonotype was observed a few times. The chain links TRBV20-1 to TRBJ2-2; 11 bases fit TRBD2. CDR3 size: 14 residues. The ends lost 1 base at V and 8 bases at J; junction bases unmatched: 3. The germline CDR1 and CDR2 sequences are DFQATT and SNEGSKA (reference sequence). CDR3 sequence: CSARVAGGSGELFF. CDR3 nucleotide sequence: TGCAGTGCTAGAGTAGCGGGAGGGTCTGGGGAGCTGTTTTTT.

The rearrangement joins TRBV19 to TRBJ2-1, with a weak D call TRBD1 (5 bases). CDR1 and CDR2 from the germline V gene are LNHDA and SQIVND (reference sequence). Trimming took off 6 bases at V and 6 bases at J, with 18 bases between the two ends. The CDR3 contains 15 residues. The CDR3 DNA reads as TGTGCCAGTAGCTTCCAGGGTAGCCCCCCCAATGAGCAGTTCTTC. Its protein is CASSFQGSPPNEQFF.

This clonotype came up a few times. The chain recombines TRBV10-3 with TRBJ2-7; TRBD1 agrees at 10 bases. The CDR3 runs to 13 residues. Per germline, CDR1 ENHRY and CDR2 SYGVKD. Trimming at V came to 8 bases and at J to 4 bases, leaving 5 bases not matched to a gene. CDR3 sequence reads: CAICRDRGYEQYF. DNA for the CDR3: TGTGCCATCTGCCGGGACAGGGGTTACGAGCAGTACTTC.

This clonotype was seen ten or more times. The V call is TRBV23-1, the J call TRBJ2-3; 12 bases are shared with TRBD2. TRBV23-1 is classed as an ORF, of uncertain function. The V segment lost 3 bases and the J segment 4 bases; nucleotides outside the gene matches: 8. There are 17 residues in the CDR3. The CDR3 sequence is CASSQKRLAGVPDTQYF. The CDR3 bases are TGCGCCAGCAGTCAGAAAAGACTAGCGGGAGTTCCAGATACGCAGTATTTT.

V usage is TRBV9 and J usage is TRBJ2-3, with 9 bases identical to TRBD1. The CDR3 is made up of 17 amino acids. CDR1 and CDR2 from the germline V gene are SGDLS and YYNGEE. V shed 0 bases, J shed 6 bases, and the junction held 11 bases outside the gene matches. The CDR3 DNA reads TGTGCCAGCAGCGTAGTCATCGGGACAGGGTCTGTGGATACGCAGTATTTT. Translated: CASSVVIGTGSVDTQYF.

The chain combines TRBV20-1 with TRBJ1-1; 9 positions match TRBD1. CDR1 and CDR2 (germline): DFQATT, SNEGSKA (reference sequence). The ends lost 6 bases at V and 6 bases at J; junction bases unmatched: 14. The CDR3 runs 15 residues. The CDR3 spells CSASGTGRGAPEAFF. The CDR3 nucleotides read TGCAGTGCGTCCGGGACAGGGAGGGGGGCACCTGAAGCTTTCTTT.

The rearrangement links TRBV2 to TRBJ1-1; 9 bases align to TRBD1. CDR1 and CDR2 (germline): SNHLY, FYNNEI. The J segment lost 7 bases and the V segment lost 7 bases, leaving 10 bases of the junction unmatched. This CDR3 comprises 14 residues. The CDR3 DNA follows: TGTGCCAGCATCCCGGGACAGGGCTATAATGAAGCTTTCTTT. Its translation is CASIPGQGYNEAFF.

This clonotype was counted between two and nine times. CDR3 in amino acids: CSVELDTHSYNEQFF. Here the CDR3 DNA reads TGCAGCGTTGAATTGGACACTCACTCCTACAATGAGCAGTTCTTC. The V and J genes are TRBV29-1 and TRBJ2-1; the D gene is possibly TRBD1 (5 bases). The V end was cut by 2 bases, the J end by 0 bases, with 11 bases between. CDR3 length: 15 amino acids. The germline V gene encodes CDR1 SQVTM and CDR2 ANQGSEA.

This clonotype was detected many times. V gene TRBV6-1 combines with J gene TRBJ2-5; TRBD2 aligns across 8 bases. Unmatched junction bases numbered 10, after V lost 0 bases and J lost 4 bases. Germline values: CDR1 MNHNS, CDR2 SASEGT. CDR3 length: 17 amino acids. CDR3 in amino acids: CASSEANSGADRETQYF. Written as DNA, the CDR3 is TGTGCCAGCAGTGAAGCGAATAGCGGGGCAGACCGAGAGACCCAGTACTTC.

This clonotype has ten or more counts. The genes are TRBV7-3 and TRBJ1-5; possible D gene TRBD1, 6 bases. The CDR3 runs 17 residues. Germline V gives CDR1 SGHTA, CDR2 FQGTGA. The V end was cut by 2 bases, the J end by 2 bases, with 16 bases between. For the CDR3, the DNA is TGTGCCAGCAGCTTACTCCCCAGGGGTATGGGCAATCAGCCCCAGCATTTT. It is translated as CASSLLPRGMGNQPQHF. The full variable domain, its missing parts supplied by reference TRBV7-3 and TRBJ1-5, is GAGVSQTPSNKVTEKGKYVELRCDPISGHTALYWYRQSLGQGPEFLIYFQGTGAADDSGLPNDRFFAVRPEGSVSTLKIQRTERGDSAVYLCASSLLPRGMGNQPQHFGDGTRLSIL.

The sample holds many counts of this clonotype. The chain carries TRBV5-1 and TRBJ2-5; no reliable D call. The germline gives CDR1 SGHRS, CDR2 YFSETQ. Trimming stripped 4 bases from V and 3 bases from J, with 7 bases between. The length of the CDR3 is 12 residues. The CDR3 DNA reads TGCGCCAGCAGCCACACCAAAGAGACCCAGTACTTC. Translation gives CASSHTKETQYF. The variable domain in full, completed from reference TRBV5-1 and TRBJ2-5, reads KAGVTQTPRYLIKTRGQQVTLSCSPISGHRSVSWYQQTPGQGLQFLFEYFSETQRNKGNFPGRFSGRQFSNSRSEMNVSTLELGDSALYLCASSHTKETQYFGPGTRLLVL.

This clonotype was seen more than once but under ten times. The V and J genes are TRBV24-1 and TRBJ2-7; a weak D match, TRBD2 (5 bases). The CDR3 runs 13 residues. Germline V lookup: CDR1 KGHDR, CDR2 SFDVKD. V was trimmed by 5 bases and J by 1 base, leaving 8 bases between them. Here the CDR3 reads CATSVRGSYEQYF. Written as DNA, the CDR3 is TGTGCCACCAGTGTACGCGGGTCCTACGAGCAGTACTTC.

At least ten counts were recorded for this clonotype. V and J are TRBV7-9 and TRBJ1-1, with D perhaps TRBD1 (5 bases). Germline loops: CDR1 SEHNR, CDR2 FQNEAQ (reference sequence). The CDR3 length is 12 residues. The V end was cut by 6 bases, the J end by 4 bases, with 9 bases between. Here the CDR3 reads CASSEGVTEAFF. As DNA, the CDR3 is TGTGCCAGCAGTGAAGGGGTCACTGAAGCTTTCTTT.

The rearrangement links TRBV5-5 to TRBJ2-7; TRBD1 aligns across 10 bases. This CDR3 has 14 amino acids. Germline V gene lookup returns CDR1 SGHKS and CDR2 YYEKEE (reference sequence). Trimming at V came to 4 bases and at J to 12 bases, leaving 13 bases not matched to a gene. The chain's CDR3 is CASSRRDRGILAYF. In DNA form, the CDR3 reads TGTGCCAGCAGCCGAAGGGACAGGGGAATTCTGGCGTACTTC.

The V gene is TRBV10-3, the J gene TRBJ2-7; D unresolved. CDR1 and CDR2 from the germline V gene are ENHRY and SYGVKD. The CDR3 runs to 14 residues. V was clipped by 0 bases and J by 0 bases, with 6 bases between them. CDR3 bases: TGTGCCATCAGTGAGTCGATTAGCTCCTACGAGCAGTACTTC. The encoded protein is CAISESISSYEQYF.

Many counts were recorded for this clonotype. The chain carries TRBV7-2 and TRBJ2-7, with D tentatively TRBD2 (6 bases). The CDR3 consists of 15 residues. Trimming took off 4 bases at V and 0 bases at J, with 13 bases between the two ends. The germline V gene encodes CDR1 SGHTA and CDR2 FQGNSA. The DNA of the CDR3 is TGTGCCAGCAGCTCGCCGGCGGGGTACTCCTACGAGCAGTACTTC. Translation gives CASSSPAGYSYEQYF.

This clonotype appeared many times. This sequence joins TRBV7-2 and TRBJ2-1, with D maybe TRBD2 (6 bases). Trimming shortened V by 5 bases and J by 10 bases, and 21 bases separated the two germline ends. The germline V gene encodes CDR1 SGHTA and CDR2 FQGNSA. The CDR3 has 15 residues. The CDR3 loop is CASSPAELALREQFF. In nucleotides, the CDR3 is TGTGCCAGCAGCCCGGCTGAACTAGCATTGCGGGAGCAGTTCTTC.

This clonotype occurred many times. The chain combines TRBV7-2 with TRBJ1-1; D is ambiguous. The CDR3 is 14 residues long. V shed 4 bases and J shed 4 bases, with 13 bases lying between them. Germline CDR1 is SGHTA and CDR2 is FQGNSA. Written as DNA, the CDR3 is TGTGCCAGCAGCTATCCGAGCTTAAGCACTGAAGCTTTCTTT. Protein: CASSYPSLSTEAFF.

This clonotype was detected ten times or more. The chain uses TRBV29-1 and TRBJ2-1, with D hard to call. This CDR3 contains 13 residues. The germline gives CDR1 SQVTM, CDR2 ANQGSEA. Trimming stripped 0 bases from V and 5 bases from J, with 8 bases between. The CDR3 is CSVEDPTHNEQFF. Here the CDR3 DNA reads TGCAGCGTTGAAGATCCAACTCACAATGAGCAGTTCTTC.

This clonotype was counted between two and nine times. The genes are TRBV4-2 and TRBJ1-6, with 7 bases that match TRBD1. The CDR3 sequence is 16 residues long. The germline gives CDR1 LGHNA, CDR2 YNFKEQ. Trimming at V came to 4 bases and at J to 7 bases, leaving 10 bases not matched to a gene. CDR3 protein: CASSRGRRDRNSPLHF. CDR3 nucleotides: TGTGCCAGCAGCCGGGGACGTAGGGACAGAAATTCACCCCTCCACTTT.

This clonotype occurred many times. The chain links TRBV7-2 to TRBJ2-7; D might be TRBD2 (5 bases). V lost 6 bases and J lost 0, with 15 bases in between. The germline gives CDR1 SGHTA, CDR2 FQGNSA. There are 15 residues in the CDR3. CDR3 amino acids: CASSIGSGSSYEQYF. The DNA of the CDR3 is TGTGCCAGCAGTATAGGGTCGGGGTCCTCCTACGAGCAGTACTTC.

The CDR3 sequence: CSSPGTGGTGELFF. The CDR3 nucleotides read TGCAGTTCTCCCGGGACAGGGGGAACCGGGGAGCTGTTTTTT. This rearrangement joins TRBV20-1 to TRBJ2-2; 11 bases agree with TRBD1. Germline V lookup: CDR1 DFQATT, CDR2 SNEGSKA (reference sequence). J was trimmed by 5 bases and V by 8 bases; bases with no gene match: 7. CDR3 length equals 14 residues.

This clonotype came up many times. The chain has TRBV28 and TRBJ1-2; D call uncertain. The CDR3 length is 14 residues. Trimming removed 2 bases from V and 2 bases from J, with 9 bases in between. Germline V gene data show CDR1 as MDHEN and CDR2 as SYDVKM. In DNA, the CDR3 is TGTGCCAGCAGTTTACCAGCAAGGAACTATGGCTACACCTTC. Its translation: CASSLPARNYGYTF.

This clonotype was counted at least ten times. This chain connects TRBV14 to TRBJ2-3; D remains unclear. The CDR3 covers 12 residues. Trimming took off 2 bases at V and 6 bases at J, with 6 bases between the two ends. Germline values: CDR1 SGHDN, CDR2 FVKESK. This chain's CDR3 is CASSQHGDTQYF. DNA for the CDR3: TGTGCCAGCAGCCAACACGGGGATACGCAGTATTTT.